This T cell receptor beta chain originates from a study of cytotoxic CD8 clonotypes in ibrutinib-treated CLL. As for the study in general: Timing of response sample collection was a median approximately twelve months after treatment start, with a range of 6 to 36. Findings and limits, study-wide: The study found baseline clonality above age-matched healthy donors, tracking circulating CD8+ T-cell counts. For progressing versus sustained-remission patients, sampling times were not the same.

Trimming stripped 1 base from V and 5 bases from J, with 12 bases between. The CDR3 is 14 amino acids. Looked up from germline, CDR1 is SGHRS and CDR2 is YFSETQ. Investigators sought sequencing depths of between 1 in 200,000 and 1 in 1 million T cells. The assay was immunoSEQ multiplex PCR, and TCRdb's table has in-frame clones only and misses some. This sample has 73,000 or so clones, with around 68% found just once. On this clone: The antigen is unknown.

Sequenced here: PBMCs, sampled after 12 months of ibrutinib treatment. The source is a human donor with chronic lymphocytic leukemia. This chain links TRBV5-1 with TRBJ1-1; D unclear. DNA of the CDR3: TGCGCCAGCAGCTTGACCCGGACCGGTACTGAAGCTTTCTTT. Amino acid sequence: CASSLTRTGTEAFF. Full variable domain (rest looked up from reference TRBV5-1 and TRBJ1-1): KAGVTQTPRYLIKTRGQQVTLSCSPISGHRSVSWYQQTPGQGLQFLFEYFSETQRNKGNFPGRFSGRQFSNSRSEMNVSTLELGDSALYLCASSLTRTGTEAFFGQGTRLTVV.